Below are 18 T cell receptor beta chains sequenced from a single sample in a study of CD8+CD57+ T cells in acquired aplastic anemia. Genomic DNA constituted the template upon which TCR beta VDJ and CDR3 profiling was performed. Each CDR3 protein gets one entry after TCRdb re-called the reads with MiXCR. The sample holds 150,000 to 200,000 distinct CDR3 sequences; under 75% are singletons and the top ten take less than 55%. Material: sorted CD4+, CD8+, or CD8+CD57+ T cells (not recorded which) from PBMCs. These receptors came from a human donor in good health.

The rearrangement joins TRBV7-9 to TRBJ2-1; no definite D call. The CDR3 consists of 13 residues. Trimming cost V 2 bases and J 6 bases, with 8 bases left between them. CDR1 and CDR2 from the germline V gene are SEHNR and FQNEAQ (reference sequence). The CDR3 bases are TGTGCCAGCAGCTTAAAAGGCCGCAATGAGCAGTTCTTC. Translated, it gives CASSLKGRNEQFF. Based on the CDR3 plus reference TRBV7-9 and TRBJ2-1, the full variable domain is DTGVSQNPRHKITKRGQNVTFRCDPISEHNRLYWYRQTLGQGPEFLTYFQNEAQLEKSRLLSDRFSAERPKGSFSTLEIQRTEQGDSAMYLCASSLKGRNEQFFGPGTRLTVL.

V and J are TRBV20-1 and TRBJ2-3; D may be TRBD2 (6 bases). Trimming pared 3 bases from V and 2 bases from J, leaving 12 bases between. CDR1 and CDR2 from the germline V gene are DFQATT and SNEGSKA (reference sequence). The CDR3 has 14 amino acids. The CDR3 DNA reads TGCAGTGCTAGGGGTGCGGGAAACACAGATACGCAGTATTTT. Encoded protein: CSARGAGNTDTQYF.

This clonotype was found many times. The V gene is TRBV7-3, the J gene TRBJ1-2, with D possibly matching TRBD1 (5 bases). Germline-derived CDR1 and CDR2 are SGHTA and FQGTGA. This CDR3 spans 15 amino acids. Trimming shortened V by 2 bases and J by 4 bases, and 14 bases separated the two germline ends. In DNA form, the CDR3 reads TGTGCCAGCAGCTTATTACCGGGGCCTATCTATGGCTACACCTTC. Protein: CASSLLPGPIYGYTF.

This clonotype showed up many times. The DNA for the CDR3 is TGTGCCAGCAGTTTACAGGGGATTGAGCAGTACTTC. Protein: CASSLQGIEQYF. The V and J genes are TRBV27 and TRBJ2-7, with a weak D call TRBD1 (6 bases). CDR3 length: 12 amino acids. V was cut by 2 bases and J by 7 bases, with 9 bases left in between. The germline V gene encodes CDR1 MNHEY and CDR2 SMNVEV (reference sequence).

This sequence joins TRBV19 and TRBJ2-5; D might be TRBD1 (5 bases). The CDR3 is 14 amino acids. V dropped 6 bases and J dropped 5 bases, with 16 bases sitting between them. Per the germline V gene, CDR1 is LNHDA and CDR2 is SQIVND (reference sequence). The CDR3 here is CASRVGAAGETQYF. The CDR3 bases are TGTGCCAGTAGGGTAGGGGCCGCTGGGGAGACCCAGTACTTC.

The V and J genes are TRBV5-1 and TRBJ2-1; 11 nucleotides line up with TRBD2. CDR3 length: 16 amino acids. Germline CDR1 reads SGHRS; CDR2 reads YFSETQ. With V trimmed by 2 bases and J by 16 bases, 17 bases remained unmatched. This CDR3 reads CASSFTPGLAEGRDFF. The CDR3 region has the DNA TGCGCCAGCAGCTTTACACCGGGACTAGCGGAAGGTAGGGACTTCTTC.

This clonotype has a handful of counts. V is TRBV10-3 and J is TRBJ2-5; possibly TRBD2 for D (6 bases). The germline V gene encodes CDR1 ENHRY and CDR2 SYGVKD. The CDR3 sequence is 14 residues long. V was trimmed by 6 bases and J by 4 bases, leaving 15 bases between them. The DNA of the CDR3 is TGTGCCATCAGGGACGGGGGTAGCGCAGAGACCCAGTACTTC. It translates to CAIRDGGSAETQYF.

V gene TRBV24-1 combines with J gene TRBJ1-2; a possible D gene is TRBD1 (6 bases). V gave up 7 bases and J gave up 2 bases, with 13 bases separating them. The CDR3 has 14 amino acids. Germline V gene lookup returns CDR1 KGHDR and CDR2 SFDVKD. CDR3 sequence reads: CATSPGAMNYGYTF. The CDR3 DNA is TGTGCCACCAGCCCAGGGGCAATGAACTATGGCTACACCTTC.

V is TRBV19 and J is TRBJ2-3; possibly TRBD1 for D (6 bases). Deletions cut 7 bases from V and 4 bases from J, with 9 bases between. This CDR3 has 12 residues. Per the germline V gene, CDR1 is LNHDA and CDR2 is SQIVND (reference sequence). CDR3 nucleotides: TGTGCCAGTACAGGGGTGGCAGATACGCAGTATTTT. Amino acids: CASTGVADTQYF.

This clonotype was detected only a few times. Because the CDR3 is missing its conserved closing phenylalanine or tryptophan, this is likely a read error. The V gene is TRBV19, the J gene TRBJ2-1, with D possibly being TRBD1 (6 bases). The germline V gene has CDR1 LNHDA and CDR2 SQIVND (reference sequence). V lost 3 bases and J lost 1, with 10 bases in between. CDR3 length: 15 residues. This chain's CDR3 is CASSITGHSYNEQFL. The DNA for the CDR3 is TGTGCCAGTAGTATTACGGGACATTCCTACAATGAGCAGTTCCTC.

The V gene is TRBV19, the J gene TRBJ2-3; TRBD2 matches at 9 bases. V was clipped by 2 bases and J by 5 bases; unmatched bases: 11. In germline, CDR1 is LNHDA, CDR2 SQIVND (reference sequence). The CDR3 is 17 amino acids. Here the CDR3 DNA reads TGTGCCAGTAGTATAAAGTTTGGCGGGGGGGCAGGAGATACGCAGTATTTT. It is translated as CASSIKFGGGAGDTQYF.

This chain links TRBV5-6 with TRBJ2-3, with 9 bases identical to TRBD2. Germline CDR1 reads SGHDT; CDR2 reads YYEEEE. The CDR3 totals 16 residues. The junction had 8 bases not matched to a gene; V was cut back by 3 bases and J by 3 bases. The CDR3 DNA follows: TGTGCCAGCAGCTCAACCGGGACTAGCCGGACAGATACGCAGTATTTT. This encodes CASSSTGTSRTDTQYF.

The chain links TRBV15 to TRBJ2-2; D might be TRBD1 (6 bases). CDR3 length equals 13 residues. Trimming pared 5 bases from V and 7 bases from J, leaving 11 bases between. Per the germline V gene, CDR1 is LNHNV and CDR2 is YYDKDF (reference sequence). CDR3 sequence reads: CATSDRTDGELFF. CDR3 DNA sequence: TGTGCCACCAGCGACCGGACAGACGGGGAGCTGTTTTTT.

This clonotype was seen just once. This sequence joins TRBV19 and TRBJ2-7, with D possibly matching TRBD1 (5 bases). Germline CDR1 and CDR2: LNHDA and SQIVND (reference sequence). V was pared by 3 bases and J by 5 bases, with 17 bases between. The length of the CDR3 is 15 residues. CDR3: CASSMASWGQHEQYF. The CDR3 DNA sequence: TGTGCCAGTAGTATGGCTAGTTGGGGCCAGCACGAGCAGTACTTC.

V gene TRBV9 combines with J gene TRBJ1-5; D may be TRBD1 (5 bases). The CDR3 is 14 amino acids. Germline CDR1 is SGDLS and CDR2 is YYNGEE. The V end lost 0 bases, the J end lost 4 bases, and 8 bases lay between the germline ends. The CDR3 nucleotides are TGTGCCAGCAGCGTAGGTGGGGGGAATCAGCCCCAGCATTTT. Translating it yields CASSVGGGNQPQHF.

This clonotype has just a few counts. This chain connects TRBV19 to TRBJ2-7; TRBD1 agrees at 7 bases. Trimming cost V 3 bases and J 3 bases; bases outside gene matches: 5. This CDR3 is 14 amino acids long. Per the germline V gene, CDR1 is LNHDA and CDR2 is SQIVND (reference sequence). The CDR3 reads CASSIPGGIYEQYF. The DNA of the CDR3 is TGTGCCAGTAGTATCCCAGGGGGAATCTACGAGCAGTACTTC. Based on the CDR3 plus reference TRBV19 and TRBJ2-7, the full variable domain is DGGITQSPKYLFRKEGQNVTLSCEQNLNHDAMYWYRQDPGQGLRLIYYSQIVNDFQKGDIAEGYSVSREKKESFPLTVTSAQKNPTAFYLCASSIPGGIYEQYFGPGTRLTVT.

V and J are TRBV7-2 and TRBJ1-1; D is undetermined. The CDR3 is 12 residues long. V lost 6 bases, J lost 7 bases, and 12 bases lay in between. Germline lookup yields CDR1 SGHTA and CDR2 FQGNSA. CDR3 sequence (DNA): TGTGCCAGCAGACCAGCAATAGGTGAAGCTTTCTTT. Its translation is CASRPAIGEAFF.

This rearrangement joins TRBV12-3 or TRBV12-4 to TRBJ2-7, with TRBD2 matching 7 bases. V shed 2 bases and J 4 bases; nucleotides not matched to a gene: 5. The CDR3 sequence is 14 residues long. This CDR3 is CASSLRGRGYEQYF. The CDR3 DNA is TGTGCCAGCAGTTTACGCGGGAGAGGGTACGAGCAGTACTTC.